The 30 T cell receptor beta chains in this list originate from one sample, sequenced in a study of blood T cells in healthy people across ages. PCR was performed a second time for roughly 7 to 11 cycles using a sample-barcoded 5' primer and a J-beta primer mix. TCRdb recomputed calls from the 5' RACE reads with MiXCR, one row per CDR3 protein. This table has about 900,000 distinct CDR3 sequences, around 68% appearing once. Sequenced sample: blood. All receptors derive from a man aged 25 to 45 in good health.

The rearrangement joins TRBV10-3 to TRBJ1-5; tentatively, D is TRBD1 (5 bases). CDR3 length: 14 residues. CDR1 is ENHRY, CDR2 SYGVKD, per germline. This CDR3 reads CASRTGVSNQPQHF. The CDR3 nucleotides read TGTGCTTCTCGAACGGGGGTAAGCAATCAGCCCCAGCATTTT.

The chain carries TRBV12-3 or TRBV12-4 and TRBJ1-1; no reliable D call. The CDR3 sequence is 13 residues long. Trimming took 6 bases from V and 5 from J, leaving 13 bases between them. The CDR3 DNA reads as TGTGCCAGCAGCTATCCCTTTGGGACTGAAGCTTTCTTT. It codes for CASSYPFGTEAFF.

The CDR3 nucleotides read TGCAGCGTGATGATAGCATCAGATACGCAGTATTTT. Protein: CSVMIASDTQYF. The chain joins TRBV29-1 to TRBJ2-3, with D hard to call. V was clipped by 6 bases and J by 4 bases, with 11 bases between them. CDR3 length equals 12 residues. Germline V gene lookup returns CDR1 SQVTM and CDR2 ANQGSEA.

The genes are TRBV7-9 and TRBJ2-7; D gene uncertain. This CDR3 contains 15 residues. Looked up from germline, CDR1 is SEHNR and CDR2 is FQNEAQ (reference sequence). V was trimmed by 4 bases and J by 3 bases, leaving 16 bases between them. The CDR3 nucleotides read TGTGCCAGCAGCTCCACCGCACCGAAAGACTACGAGCAGTACTTC. Translation gives CASSSTAPKDYEQYF.

This chain joins TRBV7-9 and TRBJ2-3; 9 nucleotides line up with TRBD2. Germline CDR1 and CDR2: SEHNR and FQNEAQ (reference sequence). V lost 8 bases and J lost 0; bases outside the gene matches: 12. CDR3 size: 17 residues. The CDR3 DNA is TGTGCCAGCGGGTTTGTGGCGGGGGGGTCTAGCACAGATACGCAGTATTTT. Its protein is CASGFVAGGSSTDTQYF.

The chain has TRBV20-1 and TRBJ2-1, with TRBD2 matching over 9 bases. The CDR3 extends over 17 amino acids. CDR1 is DFQATT and CDR2 is SNEGSKA in the germline V gene (reference sequence). The V gene end was trimmed by 1 base and the J gene end by 4 bases; junction bases not matched to a gene: 11. The CDR3 DNA follows: TGCAGTGCTAGAGTCGGGCTAGCGGGGATAAAATACAATGAGCAGTTCTTC. Its protein is CSARVGLAGIKYNEQFF.

V is TRBV20-1 and J is TRBJ1-2; possibly TRBD1 for D (6 bases). Germline V gene sequence: CDR1 DFQATT, CDR2 SNEGSKA (reference sequence). Trimming cost V 2 bases and J 4 bases, with 14 bases left between them. The length of the CDR3 is 14 residues. CDR3 region: CSARPDQGSYGYTF. The CDR3 nucleotides read TGCAGTGCTAGACCAGACCAGGGGAGCTATGGCTACACCTTC.

This clonotype has only one observation. V usage is TRBV6-2 or TRBV6-3 and J usage is TRBJ1-4; 8 positions agree with TRBD1. The CDR3 consists of 15 residues. V gave up 6 bases and J gave up 6 bases; unmatched junction bases: 9. Germline V lookup: CDR1 MNHEY, CDR2 SVGEGT. The CDR3 region has the DNA TGTGCCAGCAGCCACGGCAGGGGGCGTGATGAAAAACTGTTTTTT. Amino acids: CASSHGRGRDEKLFF.

The chain links TRBV12-3 or TRBV12-4 to TRBJ1-6; TRBD1 is a possible D gene (5 bases). V lost 10 bases and J 7 bases, leaving 14 bases between the germline ends. The CDR3 is 13 residues long. DNA for the CDR3: TGTGCCACCAAGCTCGGGGGGAATTCACCCCTCCACTTT. It codes for CATKLGGNSPLHF.

This clonotype has only one observation. The CDR3 protein is CASSVGSGQGTDTQYF. The CDR3, as DNA: TGTGCCAGCAGCGTAGGAAGCGGGCAGGGGACAGATACGCAGTATTTT. This chain joins TRBV9 and TRBJ2-3, with D perhaps TRBD1 or TRBD2 (6 bases each). The V gene lost 0 bases and the J gene lost 3 bases, with 14 bases spanning the gap. Germline V CDR1 and CDR2: SGDLS, YYNGEE. CDR3 length: 16 amino acids.

A single count supports this clonotype. J is TRBJ1-2 and V is TRBV20-1; D possibly corresponds to TRBD1 (6 bases). The germline V gene encodes CDR1 DFQATT and CDR2 SNEGSKA (reference sequence). The CDR3 runs 13 residues. V was pared by 6 bases and J by 7 bases, with 18 bases between. CDR3 sequence reads: CSAQAGEGAGYTF. CDR3 sequence (DNA): TGCAGTGCCCAAGCAGGGGAGGGAGCTGGCTACACCTTC.

The chain uses TRBV4-3 and TRBJ2-1; TRBD1 is a possible D gene (6 bases). The ends were cut back, 6 bases at V and 8 bases at J, with 14 bases in the middle. Per the germline V gene, CDR1 is LGHNA and CDR2 is YSLEER. This CDR3 is 13 amino acids long. Here the CDR3 reads CASSPLGADEQFF. Written as DNA, the CDR3 is TGCGCCAGCAGTCCCTTGGGGGCGGATGAGCAGTTCTTC.

On this clonotype itself: Relative to the germline gene, one junction end is altered; a read error may explain this. The V gene is TRBV7-7, the J gene TRBJ2-7, with D hard to call. The germline V gene encodes CDR1 SSHAT and CDR2 FNYEAQ (reference sequence). This CDR3 has 15 amino acids. CDR3 loop: CASSFGPASNYEQYF. The CDR3 coding sequence is TGTGCTAGCAGCTTCGGGCCAGCAAGTAACTACGAGCAGTACTTC.

This chain connects TRBV12-3 or TRBV12-4 to TRBJ1-1; D ambiguous. The CDR3 sequence is 15 residues long. Trimming took off 5 bases at V and 2 bases at J, with 15 bases between the two ends. CDR3 region: CASSQLHISNTEAFF. The CDR3 DNA reads as TGTGCCAGCAGTCAACTCCACATTAGTAACACTGAAGCTTTCTTT.

The genes are TRBV29-1 and TRBJ1-1, with no clear D. The CDR3 sequence is 13 residues long. The germline V gene has CDR1 SQVTM and CDR2 ANQGSEA. The germline V and J ends were trimmed by 8 bases and 1 base, with 14 bases remaining between them. The CDR3: CSLARGGNTEAFF. Here the CDR3 DNA reads TGCAGCCTTGCACGGGGTGGGAACACTGAAGCTTTCTTT.

This clonotype showed up just a few times. The rearrangement uses TRBV5-1 and TRBJ2-5, with D possibly matching TRBD2 (5 bases). This CDR3 spans 14 amino acids. The V gene lost 0 bases and the J gene lost 0 bases, with 6 bases spanning the gap. CDR1 is SGHRS and CDR2 is YFSETQ in the germline V gene. CDR3: CASSLATNQETQYF. CDR3 bases: TGCGCCAGCAGCTTGGCGACTAACCAAGAGACCCAGTACTTC.

The V call is TRBV6-6, the J call TRBJ2-7; D is perhaps TRBD2 (7 bases). The CDR3 is made up of 17 amino acids. The ends were cut back, 6 bases at V and 1 base at J, with 22 bases in the middle. Germline-derived CDR1 and CDR2 are MNHNY and SVGAGI (reference sequence). DNA for the CDR3: TGTGCCAGCAGGGTAATAAAAGCGGGACAAAGGTCCTACGAGCAGTACTTC. Its translation: CASRVIKAGQRSYEQYF.

This clonotype has a handful of counts. The chain carries TRBV3-1 and TRBJ2-7; the match to TRBD1 covers 7 bases. Germline trimming cut 0 bases from V and 2 bases from J; bases unmatched to any gene: 7. The germline CDR1 and CDR2 sequences are LGHDT and YNNKEL (reference sequence). The CDR3 length is 16 residues. The CDR3 protein is CASSQDVVRGTYEQYF. CDR3 nucleotide sequence: TGTGCCAGCAGCCAAGATGTAGTCAGGGGGACCTACGAGCAGTACTTC.

This clonotype showed up just a few times. The V and J genes are TRBV20-1 and TRBJ2-5; D uncertain. TRBJ2-7 matches the DNA end more closely, so the J call is doubtful. Germline V lookup: CDR1 DFQATT, CDR2 SNEGSKA (reference sequence). This CDR3 region has 12 residues. The CDR3 sequence is CSASTTSHEQYF. The CDR3 DNA reads TGCAGTGCTAGCACAACCTCTCACGAGCAGTACTTC.

This clonotype was seen once. The rearrangement uses TRBV12-3 or TRBV12-4 and TRBJ2-1, with TRBD1 matching 10 bases. Trimming at V came to 6 bases and at J to 8 bases, leaving 13 bases not matched to a gene. The length of the CDR3 is 16 residues. The DNA of the CDR3 is TGTGCCAGCAGGTTTCCGGGACAGGGGTTGTACGATGAGCAGTTCTTC. It codes for CASRFPGQGLYDEQFF.

This clonotype was seen a handful of times. The chain joins TRBV6-6 to TRBJ2-4, with TRBD1 matching 7 bases. J gave up 8 bases and V 7 bases, and 11 bases lay outside the gene matches. Germline V lookup: CDR1 MNHNY, CDR2 SVGAGI (reference sequence). This CDR3 is 14 amino acids long. The CDR3 nucleotides are TGTGCCAGCACCACAGGGGTGTTGTTAGACATTCAGTACTTC. Translated, it gives CASTTGVLLDIQYF.

This chain uses TRBV12-3 or TRBV12-4 with TRBJ2-3; unclear D gene. This CDR3 spans 14 amino acids. V lost 3 bases and J lost 2, with 9 bases in between. CDR3 sequence: CASSFLGNTDTQYF. As DNA, the CDR3 is TGTGCCAGCAGTTTTCTGGGCAACACAGATACGCAGTATTTT.

This clonotype has just a few counts. CDR3 coding DNA: TGTGCCAGCAGCCAAGTAAGGGGGCAGAGCACCGGGGAGCTGTTTTTT. Residues: CASSQVRGQSTGELFF. V is TRBV4-2 and J is TRBJ2-2, with TRBD1 matching 7 bases. The CDR3 runs 16 residues. The V and J ends lost 1 base and 4 bases, in that order; junction bases with no gene match: 6. Germline CDR1 reads LGHNA; CDR2 reads YNFKEQ.

The J gene is TRBJ2-5, the V gene TRBV7-9; tentative D call: TRBD1 (6 bases). V was trimmed by 6 bases and J by 0 bases, leaving 14 bases between them. Per germline, CDR1 SEHNR and CDR2 FQNEAQ (reference sequence). The CDR3 has 15 residues. CDR3 coding DNA: TGTGCCAGCAGTCCCGATGGGGACAACCAAGAGACCCAGTACTTC. Its translation is CASSPDGDNQETQYF.

V and J are TRBV7-2 and TRBJ2-7; 9 bases line up with TRBD2. The DNA end lines up better with TRBJ2-5; the J call may be wrong. Germline lookup yields CDR1 SGHTA and CDR2 FQGNSA. The CDR3 runs 16 residues. CDR3 sequence: CASSLSLAGLQETQYF. CDR3 nucleotide sequence: TGTGCCAGCAGCTTAAGTCTAGCGGGACTCCAGGAGACCCAGTACTTC.

The chain joins TRBV12-3 or TRBV12-4 to TRBJ2-7; 8 bases line up with TRBD1. The J call could be wrong; TRBJ2-5 is a better fit for the DNA end. There are 15 residues in the CDR3. The CDR3 DNA is TGTGCCAGCAGTTTAGGAGGACAGGGTGGAGAGACCCAGTACTTC. This sequence encodes CASSLGGQGGETQYF.

This clonotype was recorded once. CDR3 sequence (DNA): TGTGCCAGCAGTTTATGGTACCGGGGCAGGGGTCAACAAGAGACCCAGTACTTC. This sequence encodes CASSLWYRGRGQQETQYF. This sequence joins TRBV28 and TRBJ2-7; D is possibly TRBD1 (6 bases). The J call may be incorrect, as the DNA end agrees better with TRBJ2-5. The CDR3 loop spans 18 amino acids. Germline-derived CDR1 and CDR2 are MDHEN and SYDVKM.

The gene calls are TRBV6-2 or TRBV6-3 and TRBJ2-1, with D uncertain. Germline V gene data show CDR1 as MNHEY and CDR2 as SVGEGT. The CDR3 sequence is 13 residues long. The V and J ends lost 2 bases and 9 bases respectively, with 11 bases between them. The CDR3 loop is CASSYTRLREQFF. In DNA, the CDR3 is TGTGCCAGCAGTTACACCCGACTGCGTGAGCAGTTCTTC.

Note on this clonotype: The junction differs from germline at one of its ends, possibly a read error. This sequence joins TRBV4-3 and TRBJ2-1; 7 nucleotides agree with TRBD2. The CDR3 is made up of 14 amino acids. The germline V gene encodes CDR1 LGHNA and CDR2 YSLEER. DNA for the CDR3: TGCGCCAGCAGCCAAGGGGAGGGGAACAATGGGCAGTTCTTC. As protein: CASSQGEGNNGQFF.

As to this clonotype: Sequence at one end of the junction differs from germline and may be a read error. J is TRBJ2-3 and V is TRBV29-1, with D tentatively TRBD2 (7 bases). CDR3 length equals 14 residues. Germline loops: CDR1 SQVTM, CDR2 ANQGSEA. CDR3 amino acids: CSVEGGGRPDTQYF. In DNA form, the CDR3 reads TGCAGCGTCGAAGGGGGGGGCAGGCCAGATACGCAGTATTTT.